These 16 T cell receptor beta chains were all obtained from the same sample, sequenced in a study of molecular identifiers for immune sequencing clone quantification. TCRdb called the PCR reads again in MiXCR, with one record for every CDR3 protein. The table records some 650,000 distinct CDR3 sequences, about 20% of them present only once. The sequencing input was naive CD8+ T cells from blood, with Jurkat cell RNA spiked in. Noted subset: FACS-sorted CD8+CD4-CCR7+CD45RA+ naive T cells. Receptors originate from a human donor in good health. Some libraries in this study had Jurkat cell RNA spiked in.

This clonotype turned up a few times. V gene TRBV23-1 combines with J gene TRBJ1-6, with D unresolved. TRBV23-1 is an ORF; its function is uncertain. V shed 3 bases and J shed 0 bases, with 21 bases lying between them. CDR3 length: 20 amino acids. The CDR3 reads CASSQLGVLGWSSYNSPLHF. Written as DNA, the CDR3 is TGCGCCAGCAGTCAGCTGGGAGTATTAGGCTGGAGCTCCTATAATTCACCCCTCCACTTT.

This clonotype showed up many times. The CDR3 nucleotides are TGTGCCAGCAGCACCCGTGAGACTCCTAACATTCAGTACTTC. It is translated as CASSTRETPNIQYF. V usage is TRBV5-4 and J usage is TRBJ2-4; D gene unclear. Deletions cut 4 bases from V and 7 bases from J, with 15 bases between. In germline, CDR1 is SGHNT, CDR2 YYREEE (reference sequence). This CDR3 spans 14 amino acids. Supplemented by reference TRBV5-4 and TRBJ2-4, the full variable domain reads ETGVTQSPTHLIKTRGQQVTLRCSSQSGHNTVSWYQQALGQGPQFIFQYYREEENGRGNFPPRFSGLQFPNYSSELNVNALELDDSALYLCASSTRETPNIQYFGAGTRLSVL.

The chain is built from TRBV20-1 and TRBJ2-5, with 8 bases matching TRBD2. V shed 0 bases and J 1 base; nucleotides not matched to a gene: 4. This CDR3 has 15 residues. Germline V gene lookup returns CDR1 DFQATT and CDR2 SNEGSKA (reference sequence). In nucleotides, the CDR3 is TGCAGTGCTAGAGATAGCGGGGAGACCCAAGAGACCCAGTACTTC. It is translated as CSARDSGETQETQYF.

Concerning this clonotype: A much larger clone lies a single base off, so this may be a read error. The gene calls are TRBV29-1 and TRBJ1-4; D gene ambiguous. There are 14 residues in the CDR3. V gave up 7 bases and J gave up 3 bases, with 15 bases separating them. The germline gives CDR1 SQVTM, CDR2 ANQGSEA. The CDR3 is CSAPHPSSNEKLFF. In nucleotides, the CDR3 is TGCAGCGCCCCCCATCCCTCATCTAATGAAAAACTGTTTTTT.

This clonotype came up a few times. Since a much larger clone is just one base distant, this may be a read error. The chain uses TRBV28 and TRBJ1-6; D unresolved. Germline lookup yields CDR1 MDHEN and CDR2 SYDVKM. This CDR3 is built from 15 residues. Trimming left V 6 bases short and J 6 bases short, with 15 bases between. CDR3 sequence reads: CASSLEADTNSPLHF. CDR3 sequence (DNA): TGTGCCAGCAGCCTCGAGGCAGACACTAATTCACCCCTCCACTTT.

A note on this clonotype: A much larger clonotype is one base distant, so this may be a read error. This CDR3 is missing its conserved last phenylalanine or tryptophan, likely due to a read error. This sequence joins TRBV4-1 and TRBJ1-2; tentative D call: TRBD1 (5 bases). CDR1 and CDR2 from the germline V gene are MGHRA and YSYEKL. The CDR3 consists of 16 residues. The V gene lost 0 bases and the J gene lost 3 bases, with 14 bases spanning the gap. The CDR3 nucleotides are TGCGCCAGCAGCCAAGATCCAGGGAGTATTCACTATGGCTACACCCTC. The encoded protein is CASSQDPGSIHYGYTL.

This clonotype appeared many times. This chain joins TRBV6-5 and TRBJ2-7; a possible D gene is TRBD1 (6 bases). Per the germline V gene, CDR1 is MNHEY and CDR2 is SVGAGI. Trimming took off 4 bases at V and 1 base at J, with 11 bases between the two ends. This CDR3 is 14 amino acids long. CDR3: CASSSGTFSYEQYF. The CDR3 DNA is TGTGCCAGCAGTTCCGGGACATTTTCCTACGAGCAGTACTTC.

A note on this clonotype: A much larger clone differs by one base, so this may be a read error. The rearrangement uses TRBV19 and TRBJ1-1, with no clear D. The CDR3 covers 15 residues. Trimming pared 6 bases from V and 4 bases from J, leaving 18 bases between. Germline CDR1 reads LNHDA; CDR2 reads SQIVND (reference sequence). The CDR3, as DNA: TGTGCCAGTAGACCCCTCAACACCATCCTCACTGAAGCTTTCTTT. Protein sequence: CASRPLNTILTEAFF.

This clonotype was counted at least ten times. The chain joins TRBV20-1 to TRBJ1-3; 11 bases map to TRBD1. The CDR3 length is 19 residues. The V gene end was trimmed by 2 bases and the J gene end by 2 bases; junction bases not matched to a gene: 14. CDR1 DFQATT and CDR2 SNEGSKA come from the germline V gene (reference sequence). Written as DNA, the CDR3 is TGCAGTGCTAGACTCGGACAGGGGGCAATAAGATACCCTGGAAACACCATATATTTT. This encodes CSARLGQGAIRYPGNTIYF.

This clonotype was seen ten or more times. J is TRBJ2-3 and V is TRBV11-2, with 10 bases fitting TRBD2. Germline-derived CDR1 and CDR2 are SGHAT and FQNNGV. The junction had 8 bases not matched to a gene; V was cut back by 5 bases and J by 3 bases. The CDR3 sequence is 16 residues long. CDR3: CASSPRGSGGTDTQYF. The CDR3 coding sequence is TGTGCCAGCAGCCCCCGGGGTAGCGGGGGGACAGATACGCAGTATTTT.

The rearrangement uses TRBV30 and TRBJ2-5; D may match TRBD1 or TRBD2 (5 bases each). Between the trimmed V and J ends, which lost 4 bases and 2 bases, there was a span of 14 bases. CDR1 and CDR2 from the germline V gene are GTSNPN and SVGIG (reference sequence). The CDR3 contains 14 residues. The CDR3 DNA follows: TGTGCCTGGATTCTTAGGGACCTACAAGAGACCCAGTACTTC. Protein sequence: CAWILRDLQETQYF.

A few counts support this clonotype. A much bigger clone sits one base away, suggesting this may be a read error. This chain joins TRBV28 and TRBJ2-5; 13 bases fit TRBD2. Germline-derived CDR1 and CDR2 are MDHEN and SYDVKM. The CDR3 sequence is 17 residues long. CDR3 DNA sequence: TGTGCCAGCAGTTTGACCCAAGATGGACTAGCGGGAGAGGCCCAGTACTTC. This gives the protein CASSLTQDGLAGEAQYF.

Worth noting for this clonotype: The final CDR3 position lacks the conserved phenylalanine or tryptophan, pointing to a likely read error. The chain recombines TRBV6-6 with TRBJ2-1; D gene uncertain. The CDR3 spans 16 residues. CDR1 MNHNY and CDR2 SVGAGI come from the germline V gene (reference sequence). The V gene lost 0 bases and the J gene lost 1 base, with 10 bases spanning the gap. The CDR3 DNA is TGTGCCAGCAGTTACTCGAGCCAGAGTTCCTACAATGAGCAGTTCCTC. It codes for CASSYSSQSSYNEQFL.

For this clonotype: With a much larger clone just one base away, this may be a read error. The chain has TRBV20-1 and TRBJ2-3; either TRBD1 or TRBD2 may fit D (5 bases each). Germline values: CDR1 DFQATT, CDR2 SNEGSKA (reference sequence). CDR3 size: 16 residues. The CDR3 sequence: CGARDTRGPRTDTQYF. The CDR3 DNA sequence: TGCGGTGCTAGAGATACCCGGGGCCCCCGCACAGATACGCAGTATTTT.

This clonotype has ten or more counts. V usage is TRBV19 and J usage is TRBJ2-1; 10 nucleotides match TRBD2. The CDR3 sequence is 16 residues long. The V gene's germline CDR1 is LNHDA and CDR2 SQIVND (reference sequence). Trimming took 3 bases from V and 9 from J; bases not matched to a gene: 11. CDR3: CASSISVLAGEGEQFF. The CDR3 DNA reads TGTGCCAGTAGTATTTCGGTCCTAGCGGGAGAGGGTGAGCAGTTCTTC.

As regards this clonotype: One end of the junction fails to match germline, which may point to a read error. This rearrangement joins TRBV7-2 to TRBJ2-1; D uncertain. CDR1 is SGHTA, CDR2 FQGNSA, per germline. The CDR3 length is 13 residues. The DNA of the CDR3 is TGTGTCAGCAGCCTGGGCACCTACAATGAGCAGTTCTTC. Residues: CVSSLGTYNEQFF.